This TCR beta chain derives from a study of T cells after yellow fever vaccination (dated by TCRdb to the late 2010s). With respect to the entire study: The SMART-Seq v4 Ultra Low Input RNA kit was used to prepare libraries from fractions with low cell numbers. Bulk TCR alpha and beta repertoires were sequenced longitudinally to track T-cell clones before and after primary and booster YFV17D yellow fever vaccination. The cohort comprised two healthy male donors, one aged 18 to 29 and one aged 30 to 40 years. Blood samples were taken at several timepoints before and after primary and secondary immunization, and bulk PBMC replicates and cell subsets were isolated. Findings and caveats that apply to the study as a whole: Most clones expanded after primary vaccination (almost 98% of CD4 and roughly 90% of CD8) were re-detected after the booster, suggesting that broad memory maintenance occurred. Because only a couple of donors were included in the study, the extent to which the findings can be generalized is limited. The secondary T-cell response was weaker than the primary response but faster, peaking on day 5 instead of day 15. A small fraction of clonotypes appeared in both the CD4 and CD8 compartments, likely as a result of convergent recombination. Computational filtering was required because FACS-sorted repertoires could contain abundant contaminating clonotypes from the bulk population.

Reading from cysteine to phenylalanine, the CDR3 counts 16 amino acids. The DNA shown is the 48-base CDR3, in frame from base 1. Compared with germline, V lacks 5 bases and J lacks 2 bases; bases without a gene match: 10. The germline V gene (reference sequence) supplies CDR1 SEHNR and CDR2 FQNEAQ. This clonotype was recorded many times. Its antigen remains undetermined. Base qualities are not at hand, and no much larger clone is one base apart. Reading the label with the study, this specimen's treatment or condition is: live attenuated yellow fever vaccine strain. PBMCs were isolated from peripheral blood using a standard Ficoll-Paque protocol. Dynabeads CD4 and CD8 positive selection kits were used to isolate the CD4 and CD8 T-cell fractions. TriZol was used to extract RNA from bulk PBMCs, CD4 and CD8 fractions, and dextramer-positive and dextramer-negative fractions. Sequenced on an Illumina NovaSeq 6000. TCR cDNA was synthesized by 5'RACE template switching, through which a universal primer site and unique molecular identifiers were introduced. cDNA synthesis was primed from both the TCR alpha and TCR beta constant segments. Libraries were amplified in two PCR steps, with sample barcodes and sequencing adapters added in the second step. Libraries were sequenced on Illumina HiSeq 2500 (2x100 bp) or NovaSeq (2x150 bp). In the paper's pipeline: Reads were demultiplexed and collapsed into UMI consensus sequences with MIGEC, and V(D)J alignment was performed with MiXCR. Vaccine-responding clonotypes were defined with edgeR using replicate PBMC samples, requiring FDR below 0.01 and a log2 fold change above 5 up to day 15. Each bulk clonotype was labeled CD4 or CD8 based on which sequenced repertoire, CD4 or CD8, contained the clonotype at higher abundance. The public reads were run again by TCRdb, first through fastp at Q25 and then through MiXCR, and only productive beta chains were kept. Each entry is one CDR3 protein sequence, shown with its most common DNA and genes. The V and J calls were not made by the authors but by TCRdb's processing. Counted in this sample were 80,000 to 100,000 distinct CDR3 sequences; 5.8% of them appeared once. Over 40% of the sample goes to the ten largest clones.

The sequence is built from TRBV7-9 and TRBJ2-3, with 7 central nucleotides matching TRBD2. This sequence originates from a man aged 18-30 years who received the YFV17D yellow fever vaccine. Here the sequenced sample was CD8+ T cells sorted from PBMCs, taken 10 days after the yellow fever booster vaccination. The DNA sequence is as follows: TGTGCCAGCAGCCGACCGGGGGGTACCATCACAGATACGCAGTATTTT. Its amino acids are CASSRPGGTITDTQYF. Where the CDR3 stops, the reference TRBV7-9 and TRBJ2-3 genes take over; the full variable domain is DTGVSQNPRHKITKRGQNVTFRCDPISEHNRLYWYRQTLGQGPEFLTYFQNEAQLEKSRLLSDRFSAERPKGSFSTLEIQRTEQGDSAMYLCASSRPGGTITDTQYFGPGTRLTVL.